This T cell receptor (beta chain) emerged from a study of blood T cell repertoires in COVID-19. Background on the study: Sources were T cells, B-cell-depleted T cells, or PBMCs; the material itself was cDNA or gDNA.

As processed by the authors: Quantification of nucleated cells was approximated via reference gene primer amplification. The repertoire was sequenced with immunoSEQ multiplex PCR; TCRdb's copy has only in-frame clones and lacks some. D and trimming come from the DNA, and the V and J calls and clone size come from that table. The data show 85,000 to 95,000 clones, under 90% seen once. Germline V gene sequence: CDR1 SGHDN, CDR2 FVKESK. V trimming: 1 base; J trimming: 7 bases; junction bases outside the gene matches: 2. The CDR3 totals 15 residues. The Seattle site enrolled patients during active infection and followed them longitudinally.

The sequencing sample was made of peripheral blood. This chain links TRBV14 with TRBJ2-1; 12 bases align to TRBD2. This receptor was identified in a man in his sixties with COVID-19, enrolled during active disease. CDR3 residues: CASSQGLAGDNEQFF. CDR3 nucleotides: TGTGCCAGCAGCCAAGGACTAGCGGGAGATAATGAGCAGTTCTTC.